In this sample, the clone carrying this T cell receptor beta chain turned up many times. This specimen comes from a study of blood T cells in healthy people across ages. Trimming stripped 7 bases from V and 5 bases from J, with 9 bases between. CDR1 is MNHEY and CDR2 is SVGEGT in the germline V gene. The CDR3 runs 12 residues. With a J-beta primer mix and a sample-barcoded 5' primer, a second PCR ran roughly 6 to 11 cycles. Via MiXCR, TCRdb re-called the 5' RACE reads, giving one row per CDR3 protein. The sample includes about 1.5 million distinct CDR3 sequences, 40% to 45% seen only once; the top ten take about 4%.

The sequenced material came from blood. V is TRBV6-2 or TRBV6-3 and J is TRBJ2-1, with D hard to call. The TCR comes from a woman under 30 in good health. The CDR3 sequence: CASNQPDNEQFF. In DNA form, the CDR3 reads TGTGCCAGCAACCAACCGGACAATGAGCAGTTCTTC.